This passage covers 10 T cell receptor beta chains from one sample sequenced in a study of blood T cell repertoires in COVID-19. The method was immunoSEQ multiplex PCR; TCRdb's version includes in-frame clones alone and lacks a portion of them. The sample yields about 120,000 clones, roughly 76% seen once. Sequencing used peripheral blood. These receptor sequences come from a human donor in a cohort sampled during active COVID-19.

V gene TRBV19 combines with J gene TRBJ1-6; 12 positions match TRBD1. The CDR3 has 17 amino acids. Trimming took 6 bases from V and 9 from J; bases not matched to a gene: 12. In germline, CDR1 is LNHDA, CDR2 SQIVND (reference sequence). CDR3 sequence (DNA): TGTGCCAGTAGAACCTCCGGGACAGGGGGCTGGGGTTCACCCCTCCACTTT. Protein sequence: CASRTSGTGGWGSPLHF.

The chain has TRBV7-6 and TRBJ2-5; D perhaps matches TRBD2 (7 bases). V was trimmed by 0 bases and J by 4 bases, leaving 15 bases between them. The CDR3 covers 16 residues. Per the germline V gene, CDR1 is SGHVS and CDR2 is FNYEAQ. In nucleotides, the CDR3 is TGTGCCAGCAGCTTAGCGAGGGGGGGATTTTCAGAGACCCAGTACTTC. Translation gives CASSLARGGFSETQYF.

V is TRBV11-3 and J is TRBJ1-2; D unresolved. In germline, CDR1 is SGHNT, CDR2 YENEEA. V lost 5 bases, J lost 3 bases, and 13 bases lay in between. The CDR3 is made up of 14 amino acids. The DNA of the CDR3 is TGTGCCAGCAGCCGAGAACCCTTAGACTATGGCTACACCTTC. Translating gives CASSREPLDYGYTF.

The rearrangement uses TRBV6-6 and TRBJ2-2; 8 positions agree with TRBD2. The germline V gene has CDR1 MNHNY and CDR2 SVGAGI (reference sequence). CDR3 length: 20 amino acids. The ends lost 6 bases at V and 0 bases at J; junction bases unmatched: 18. The CDR3 DNA is TGTGCCAGCAGCCGTACAAGAGTAGGACTAGCTCGTCCGAACACCGGGGAGCTGTTTTTT. This encodes CASSRTRVGLARPNTGELFF.

The rearrangement links TRBV20-1 to TRBJ1-1; no firm D call. Germline V gene lookup returns CDR1 DFQATT and CDR2 SNEGSKA (reference sequence). The CDR3 loop spans 11 amino acids. CDR3 nucleotides: TGCAGCACACATAAGAACACTGAAGCTTTCTTT. It is translated as CSTHKNTEAFF.

The chain couples TRBV2 to TRBJ2-7; 7 bases fit TRBD1. Germline CDR1 and CDR2: SNHLY and FYNNEI. There are 13 residues in the CDR3. With 6 bases clipped from V and 6 bases from J, the junction kept 8 bases outside the gene matches. The CDR3 DNA follows: TGTGCCAGCAGACCCGACAGGGCGGTCGAGCAGTACTTC. Translating it yields CASRPDRAVEQYF.

The table lists this clone with a few counts. This chain's CDR3 is CASSQGSGQGVTGELFF. CDR3 DNA: TGCGCCAGCAGCCAAGGGTCCGGACAGGGGGTTACCGGGGAGCTGTTTTTT. The chain links TRBV4-1 to TRBJ2-2; 10 bases map to TRBD1. CDR1 MGHRA and CDR2 YSYEKL come from the germline V gene. V lost 1 base, J lost 5 bases, and 7 bases stayed unmatched. CDR3 length: 17 residues.

The chain combines TRBV11-2 with TRBJ2-3, with 8 nucleotides matching TRBD2. The ends lost 1 base at V and 4 bases at J; junction bases unmatched: 7. The germline V gene has CDR1 SGHAT and CDR2 FQNNGV. The CDR3 runs 16 residues. The CDR3 here is CASSLVLAGGADTQYF. CDR3 DNA: TGTGCCAGCAGCTTAGTTCTTGCGGGGGGCGCAGATACGCAGTATTTT.

As DNA, the CDR3 is TGTGCCAGCAGCTTAGCAACAAGATACCAAGAGACCCAGTACTTC. Protein product: CASSLATRYQETQYF. V gene TRBV7-2 combines with J gene TRBJ2-5, with D unresolved. Deletions cut 0 bases from V and 0 bases from J, with 8 bases between. The germline CDR1 and CDR2 sequences are SGHTA and FQGNSA. This CDR3 region has 15 residues.

This chain connects TRBV5-5 to TRBJ2-7; tentative D call: TRBD2 (5 bases). The CDR3 covers 13 residues. Trimming shortened V by 2 bases and J by 3 bases, and 9 bases separated the two germline ends. CDR1 is SGHKS, CDR2 YYEKEE, per germline (reference sequence). The CDR3 is CASSFLEGYEQYF. The CDR3 nucleotides are TGTGCCAGCAGCTTTCTTGAGGGCTACGAGCAGTACTTC.